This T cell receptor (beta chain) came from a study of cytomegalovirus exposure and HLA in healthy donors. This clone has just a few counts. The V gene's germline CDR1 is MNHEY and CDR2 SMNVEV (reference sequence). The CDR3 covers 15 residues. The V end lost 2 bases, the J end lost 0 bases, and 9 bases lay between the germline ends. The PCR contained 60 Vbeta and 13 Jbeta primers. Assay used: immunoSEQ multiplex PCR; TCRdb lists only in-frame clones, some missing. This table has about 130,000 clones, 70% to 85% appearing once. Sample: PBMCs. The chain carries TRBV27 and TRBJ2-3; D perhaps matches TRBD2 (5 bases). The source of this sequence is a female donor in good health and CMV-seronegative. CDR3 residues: CASSLNSGSTDTQYF. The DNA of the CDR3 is TGTGCCAGCAGTTTAAACAGCGGAAGCACAGATACGCAGTATTTT.